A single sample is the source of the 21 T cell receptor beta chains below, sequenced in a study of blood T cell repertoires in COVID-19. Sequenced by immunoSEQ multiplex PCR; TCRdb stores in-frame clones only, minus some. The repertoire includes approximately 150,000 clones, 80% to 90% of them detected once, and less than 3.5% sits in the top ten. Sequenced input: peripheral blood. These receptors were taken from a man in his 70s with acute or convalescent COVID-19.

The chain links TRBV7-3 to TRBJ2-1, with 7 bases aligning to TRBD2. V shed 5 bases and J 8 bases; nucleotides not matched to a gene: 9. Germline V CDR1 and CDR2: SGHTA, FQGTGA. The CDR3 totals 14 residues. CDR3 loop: CASSPQGGSYEQFF. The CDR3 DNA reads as TGTGCCAGCAGCCCTCAGGGCGGGAGCTATGAGCAGTTCTTC.

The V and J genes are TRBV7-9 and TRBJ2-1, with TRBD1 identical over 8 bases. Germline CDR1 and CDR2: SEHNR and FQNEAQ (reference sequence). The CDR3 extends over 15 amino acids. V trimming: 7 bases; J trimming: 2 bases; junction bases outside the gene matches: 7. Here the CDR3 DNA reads TGTGCCAGCAACATACAGGGGGAAACCTACAATGAGCAGTTCTTC. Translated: CASNIQGETYNEQFF.

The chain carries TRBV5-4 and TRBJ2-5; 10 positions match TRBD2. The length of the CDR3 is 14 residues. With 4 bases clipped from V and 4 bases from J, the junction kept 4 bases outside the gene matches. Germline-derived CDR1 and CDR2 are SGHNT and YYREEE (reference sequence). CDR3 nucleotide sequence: TGTGCCAGCAGCGCGGGACTAGCGATAGAGACCCAGTACTTC. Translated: CASSAGLAIETQYF.

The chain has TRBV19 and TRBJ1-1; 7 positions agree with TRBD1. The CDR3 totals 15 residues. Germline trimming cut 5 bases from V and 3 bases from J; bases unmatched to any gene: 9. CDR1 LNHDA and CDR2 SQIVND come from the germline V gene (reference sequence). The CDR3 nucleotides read TGTGCCAGTAGTGTCCTCTCCACAGGGGACACTGAAGCTTTCTTT. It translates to CASSVLSTGDTEAFF.

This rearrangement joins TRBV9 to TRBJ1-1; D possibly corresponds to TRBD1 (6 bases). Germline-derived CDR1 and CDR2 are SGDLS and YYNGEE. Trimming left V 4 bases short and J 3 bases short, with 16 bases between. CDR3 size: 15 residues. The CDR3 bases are TGTGCCAGCAGCCCCCGGACAGATCGGTACACTGAAGCTTTCTTT. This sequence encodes CASSPRTDRYTEAFF.

The CDR3 DNA sequence: TGTGCCAGCTCACCAGGACAAGACGAGCAGTACTTC. Translated, it gives CASSPGQDEQYF. The genes are TRBV18 and TRBJ2-7, with a possible D match to TRBD1 (5 bases). This CDR3 region has 12 residues. Germline values: CDR1 KGHSH, CDR2 LQKENI. V lost 2 bases, J lost 5 bases, and 7 bases lay in between.

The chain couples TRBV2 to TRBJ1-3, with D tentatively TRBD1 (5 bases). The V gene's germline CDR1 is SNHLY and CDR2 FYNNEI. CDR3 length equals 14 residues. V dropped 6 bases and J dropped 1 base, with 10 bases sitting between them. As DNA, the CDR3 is TGTGCCAGCAGCCGGACACTTTCTGGAAACACCATATATTTT. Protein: CASSRTLSGNTIYF. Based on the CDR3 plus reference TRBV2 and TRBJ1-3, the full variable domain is EPEVTQTPSHQVTQMGQEVILRCVPISNHLYFYWYRQILGQKVEFLVSFYNNEISEKSEIFDDQFSVERPDGSNFTLKIRSTKLEDSAMYFCASSRTLSGNTIYFGEGSWLTVV.

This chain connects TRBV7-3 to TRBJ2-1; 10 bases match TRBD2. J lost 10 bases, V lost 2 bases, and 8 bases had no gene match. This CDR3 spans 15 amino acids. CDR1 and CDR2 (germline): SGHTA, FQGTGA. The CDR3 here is CASSLGLAGAGEQFF. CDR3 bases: TGTGCCAGCAGCTTAGGTCTAGCGGGAGCAGGGGAGCAGTTCTTC.

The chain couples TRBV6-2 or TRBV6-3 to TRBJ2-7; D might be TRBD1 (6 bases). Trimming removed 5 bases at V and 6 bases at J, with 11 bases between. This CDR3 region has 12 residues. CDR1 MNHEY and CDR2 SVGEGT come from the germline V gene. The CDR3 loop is CASSPQGTEQYF. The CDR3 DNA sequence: TGTGCCAGCAGTCCACAGGGTACCGAGCAGTACTTC.

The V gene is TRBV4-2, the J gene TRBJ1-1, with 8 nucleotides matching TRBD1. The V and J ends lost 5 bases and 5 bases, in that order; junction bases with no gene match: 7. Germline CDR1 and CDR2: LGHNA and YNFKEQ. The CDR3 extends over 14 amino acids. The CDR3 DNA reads TGTGCCAGCAGCAATGGACAGGGTGAGACTGAAGCTTTCTTT. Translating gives CASSNGQGETEAFF.

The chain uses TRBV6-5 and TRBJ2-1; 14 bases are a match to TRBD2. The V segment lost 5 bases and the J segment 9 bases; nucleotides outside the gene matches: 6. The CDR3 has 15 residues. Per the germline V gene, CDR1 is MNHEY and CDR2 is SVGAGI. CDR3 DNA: TGTGCCAGCAGTACCGGGACTAGCGGGAGCGGTGAGCAGTTCTTC. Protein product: CASSTGTSGSGEQFF.

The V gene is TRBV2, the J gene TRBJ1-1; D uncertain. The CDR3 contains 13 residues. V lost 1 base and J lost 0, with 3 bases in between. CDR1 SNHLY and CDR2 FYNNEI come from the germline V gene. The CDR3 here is CASSEVVNTEAFF. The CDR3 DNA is TGTGCCAGCAGTGAAGTAGTGAACACTGAAGCTTTCTTT.

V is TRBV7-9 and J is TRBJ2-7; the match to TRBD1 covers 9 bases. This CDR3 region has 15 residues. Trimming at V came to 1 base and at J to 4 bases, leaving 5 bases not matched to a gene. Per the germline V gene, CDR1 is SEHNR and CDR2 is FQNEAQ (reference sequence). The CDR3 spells CASSLEGDRGYEQYF. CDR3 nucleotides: TGTGCCAGCAGCTTAGAGGGTGACAGGGGGTACGAGCAGTACTTC.

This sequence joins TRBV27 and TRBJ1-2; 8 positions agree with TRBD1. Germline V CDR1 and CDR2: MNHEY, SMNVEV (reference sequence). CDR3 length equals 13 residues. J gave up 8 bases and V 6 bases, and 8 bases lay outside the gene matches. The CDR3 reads CASRQGAQGGYTF. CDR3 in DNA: TGTGCCAGCAGGCAGGGGGCGCAGGGAGGCTACACCTTC.

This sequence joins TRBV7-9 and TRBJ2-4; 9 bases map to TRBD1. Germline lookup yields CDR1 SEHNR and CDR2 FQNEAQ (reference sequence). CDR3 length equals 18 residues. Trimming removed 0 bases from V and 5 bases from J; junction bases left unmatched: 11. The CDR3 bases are TGTGCCAGCAGCTTAGCCGCCCCCTTCGGACAGGGGCAAAACATTCAGTACTTC. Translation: CASSLAAPFGQGQNIQYF.

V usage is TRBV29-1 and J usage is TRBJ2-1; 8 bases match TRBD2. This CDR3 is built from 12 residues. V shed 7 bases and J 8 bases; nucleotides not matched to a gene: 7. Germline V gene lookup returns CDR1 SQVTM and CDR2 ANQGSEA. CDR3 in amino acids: CSAGGGSDEQFF. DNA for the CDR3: TGCAGCGCCGGGGGGGGGAGCGATGAGCAGTTCTTC.

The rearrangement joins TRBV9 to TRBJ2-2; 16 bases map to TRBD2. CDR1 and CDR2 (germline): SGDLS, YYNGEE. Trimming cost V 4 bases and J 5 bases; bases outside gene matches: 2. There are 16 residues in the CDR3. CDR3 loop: CASSMGLAGGTGELFF. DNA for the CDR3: TGTGCCAGCAGCATGGGACTAGCGGGAGGGACCGGGGAGCTGTTTTTT.

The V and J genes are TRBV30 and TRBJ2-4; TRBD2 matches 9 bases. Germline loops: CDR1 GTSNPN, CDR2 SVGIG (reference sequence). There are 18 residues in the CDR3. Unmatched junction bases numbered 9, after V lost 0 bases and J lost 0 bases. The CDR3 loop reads CAWSVSSGTRLAKNIQYF. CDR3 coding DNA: TGTGCCTGGAGTGTGTCTAGCGGGACACGACTAGCCAAAAACATTCAGTACTTC.

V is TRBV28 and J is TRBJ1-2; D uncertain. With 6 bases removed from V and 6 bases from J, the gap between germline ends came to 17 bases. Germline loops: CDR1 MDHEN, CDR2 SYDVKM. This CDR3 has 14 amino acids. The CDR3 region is CASSPPGDVDGYTF. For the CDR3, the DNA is TGTGCCAGCAGCCCCCCCGGGGATGTCGATGGCTACACCTTC.

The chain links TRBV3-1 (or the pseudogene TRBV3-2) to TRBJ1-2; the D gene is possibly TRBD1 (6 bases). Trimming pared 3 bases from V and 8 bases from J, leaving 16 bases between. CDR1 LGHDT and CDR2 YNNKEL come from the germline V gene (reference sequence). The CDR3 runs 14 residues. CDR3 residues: CASSQDKGVSGYTF. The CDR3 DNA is TGTGCCAGCAGCCAGGACAAGGGGGTGTCGGGCTACACCTTC.

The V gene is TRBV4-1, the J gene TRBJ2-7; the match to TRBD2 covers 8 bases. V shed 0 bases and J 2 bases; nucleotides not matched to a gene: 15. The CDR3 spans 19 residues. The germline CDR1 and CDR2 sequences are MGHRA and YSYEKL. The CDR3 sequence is CASSQEDPHTTGGAYEQYF. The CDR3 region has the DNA TGCGCCAGCAGCCAAGAGGACCCCCACACTACCGGGGGGGCCTACGAGCAGTACTTC.